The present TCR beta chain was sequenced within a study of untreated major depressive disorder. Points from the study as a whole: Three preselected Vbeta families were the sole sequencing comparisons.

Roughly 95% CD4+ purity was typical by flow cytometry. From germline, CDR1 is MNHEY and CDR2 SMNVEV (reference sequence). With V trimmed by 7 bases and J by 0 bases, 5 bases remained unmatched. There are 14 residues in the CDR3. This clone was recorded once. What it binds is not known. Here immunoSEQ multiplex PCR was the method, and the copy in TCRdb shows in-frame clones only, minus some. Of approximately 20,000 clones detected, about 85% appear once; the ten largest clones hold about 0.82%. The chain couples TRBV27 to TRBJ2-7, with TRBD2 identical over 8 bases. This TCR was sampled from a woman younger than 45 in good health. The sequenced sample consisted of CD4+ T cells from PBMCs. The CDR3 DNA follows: TGTGCCAGCAAAGGGACTAGAACCTCCTACGAGCAGTACTTC. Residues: CASKGTRTSYEQYF.